These 11 T cell receptor beta chains came from one sample sequenced in a study of shared clonotypes between healthy human individuals. Assay: immunoSEQ multiplex PCR; the TCRdb copy retains only in-frame clones and omits some. The sample contains millions of clones, 90% to 95% of which appear only once. The sequenced sample consisted of naive CD4+ T cells from PBMCs. Subset indicated: CD45RA+ positively selected. The origin of the receptors is a man between 18 and 29 years old in good health. Some clones in this sample may be carry-over from other donors' samples.

This chain uses TRBV19 with TRBJ2-3, with 12 bases aligning to TRBD2. Germline lookup yields CDR1 LNHDA and CDR2 SQIVND (reference sequence). Unmatched junction bases numbered 15, after V lost 2 bases and J lost 0 bases. CDR3 length: 21 amino acids. In DNA form, the CDR3 reads TGTGCCAGTAGTATATGGGTATTGGACGCTGGGACTAGCGGGAGCACAGATACGCAGTATTTT. Translated, it gives CASSIWVLDAGTSGSTDTQYF. Full variable domain (outside the CDR3, taken from reference TRBV19 and TRBJ2-3): DGGITQSPKYLFRKEGQNVTLSCEQNLNHDAMYWYRQDPGQGLRLIYYSQIVNDFQKGDIAEGYSVSREKKESFPLTVTSAQKNPTAFYLCASSIWVLDAGTSGSTDTQYFGPGTRLTVL.

This rearrangement joins TRBV5-1 to TRBJ1-4; 11 bases match TRBD1. V gave up 2 bases and J gave up 4 bases; unmatched junction bases: 1. Germline V gene data show CDR1 as SGHRS and CDR2 as YFSETQ. This CDR3 is built from 15 residues. As DNA, the CDR3 is TGCGCCAGCAGCTTTGGGACAGGGGGTAATGAAAAACTGTTTTTT. It encodes CASSFGTGGNEKLFF.

This chain joins TRBV6-6 and TRBJ2-7, with D perhaps TRBD2 (5 bases). Trimming took 4 bases from V and 0 from J, leaving 13 bases between them. The CDR3 covers 15 residues. Germline V gives CDR1 MNHNY, CDR2 SVGAGI (reference sequence). The CDR3 nucleotides read TGTGCCAGCAGTTCCCCCCGGGAACGCTCCTACGAGCAGTACTTC. This gives the protein CASSSPRERSYEQYF.

This clone came up once. The CDR3 reads CASSFRGSMNTEAFF. In nucleotides, the CDR3 is TGTGCCAGCAGTTTCAGGGGCTCAATGAACACTGAAGCTTTCTTT. The gene calls are TRBV28 and TRBJ1-1, with a possible D match to TRBD1 (6 bases). Trimming cost V 3 bases and J 0 bases, with 11 bases left between them. Germline V CDR1 and CDR2: MDHEN, SYDVKM. CDR3 length: 15 residues.

The chain employs TRBV6-5 and TRBJ1-2; 8 bases fit TRBD1. Germline CDR1 MNHEY, CDR2 SVGAGI. The CDR3 extends over 12 amino acids. The V gene end was trimmed by 2 bases and the J gene end by 10 bases; junction bases not matched to a gene: 3. The DNA of the CDR3 is TGTGCCAGCAGTTACGGACAGGGTTACTACACCTTC. Its protein product is CASSYGQGYYTF.

The chain uses TRBV15 and TRBJ2-3, with 10 bases identical to TRBD1. Germline CDR1 is LNHNV and CDR2 is YYDKDF (reference sequence). This CDR3 has 15 residues. Germline trimming cut 3 bases from V and 5 bases from J; bases unmatched to any gene: 5. CDR3 bases: TGTGCCACCAGCAGGGAGACAGGGGGCGAAGATACGCAGTATTTT. Protein: CATSRETGGEDTQYF.

The chain uses TRBV6-5 and TRBJ1-1; TRBD1 is a possible D gene (6 bases). Germline values: CDR1 MNHEY, CDR2 SVGAGI. With 5 bases removed from V and 0 bases from J, the gap between germline ends came to 13 bases. This CDR3 is built from 15 residues. The DNA for the CDR3 is TGTGCCAGCAGTATCCGACAGGCCGTGAACACTGAAGCTTTCTTT. This codes for CASSIRQAVNTEAFF.

The rearrangement uses TRBV5-1 and TRBJ1-2; D uncertain. CDR1 and CDR2 (germline): SGHRS, YFSETQ. CDR3 length: 14 residues. The V end was cut by 0 bases, the J end by 3 bases, with 9 bases between. The CDR3 here is CASSLEGGDYGYTF. CDR3 DNA sequence: TGCGCCAGCAGCTTGGAGGGCGGGGACTATGGCTACACCTTC.

The rearrangement uses TRBV6-5 and TRBJ2-3; 11 bases align to TRBD2. This CDR3 is 14 amino acids long. CDR1 and CDR2 (germline): MNHEY, SVGAGI. J was trimmed by 5 bases and V by 2 bases; bases with no gene match: 0. CDR3 loop: CASSYGTSGDTQYF. The CDR3 nucleotides read TGTGCCAGCAGTTACGGGACTAGCGGAGATACGCAGTATTTT.

Comments on this clone: Other DNA sequences in this specimen translate into the identical CDR3. The genes are TRBV2 and TRBJ2-1, with TRBD2 matching over 9 bases. Germline values: CDR1 SNHLY, CDR2 FYNNEI. CDR3 length: 15 residues. The trim removed 5 bases at V and 1 base at J, leaving 3 bases unmatched. The CDR3 bases are TGTGCCAGCAGTCTTCTAGCGGGATCCTACAATGAGCAGTTCTTC. Translating it yields CASSLLAGSYNEQFF.

V gene TRBV6-5 combines with J gene TRBJ2-5; 13 bases agree with TRBD2. CDR3 length: 15 amino acids. Per germline, CDR1 MNHEY and CDR2 SVGAGI. Trimming took 6 bases from V and 5 from J; bases not matched to a gene: 6. The DNA of the CDR3 is TGTGCCAGCAGGAGACTAGCGGGAGGAGGGGAGACCCAGTACTTC. Translation gives CASRRLAGGGETQYF.